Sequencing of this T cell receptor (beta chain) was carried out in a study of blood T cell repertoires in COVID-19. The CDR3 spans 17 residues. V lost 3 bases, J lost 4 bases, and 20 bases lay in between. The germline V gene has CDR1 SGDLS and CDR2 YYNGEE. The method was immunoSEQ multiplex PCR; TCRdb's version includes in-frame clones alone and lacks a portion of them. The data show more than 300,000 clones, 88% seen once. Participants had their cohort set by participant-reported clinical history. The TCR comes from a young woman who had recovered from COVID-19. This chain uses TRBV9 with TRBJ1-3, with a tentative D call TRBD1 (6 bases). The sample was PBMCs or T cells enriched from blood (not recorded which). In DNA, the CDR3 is TGTGCCAGCAGCGCGTCACTACAGGGAACGGAAGGAAACACCATATATTTT. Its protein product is CASSASLQGTEGNTIYF.